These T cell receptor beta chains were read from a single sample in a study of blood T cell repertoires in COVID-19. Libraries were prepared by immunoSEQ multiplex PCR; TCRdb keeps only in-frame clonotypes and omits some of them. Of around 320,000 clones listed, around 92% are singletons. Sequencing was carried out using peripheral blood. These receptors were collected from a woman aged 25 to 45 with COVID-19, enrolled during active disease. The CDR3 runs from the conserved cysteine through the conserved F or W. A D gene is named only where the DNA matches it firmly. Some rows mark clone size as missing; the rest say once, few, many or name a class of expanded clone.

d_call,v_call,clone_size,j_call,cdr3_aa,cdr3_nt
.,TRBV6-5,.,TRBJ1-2,CASSYGETVNYGYTF,TGTGCCAGCAGTTACGGAGAGACGGTAAACTATGGCTACACCTTC
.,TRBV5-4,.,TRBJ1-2,CASSLGWGDYGYTF,TGTGCCAGCAGCTTAGGTTGGGGGGACTATGGCTACACCTTC
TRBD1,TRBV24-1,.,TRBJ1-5,CATSGDRANQPQHF,TGTGCCACCAGTGGGGACAGGGCCAATCAGCCCCAGCATTTT
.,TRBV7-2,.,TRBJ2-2,CASSAGLNTGELFF,TGTGCCAGCAGCGCGGGGCTGAACACCGGGGAGCTGTTTTTT
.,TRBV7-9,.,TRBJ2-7,CASSTRDKGSGQYF,TGTGCCAGCAGCACAAGGGACAAGGGGAGCGGGCAGTACTTC
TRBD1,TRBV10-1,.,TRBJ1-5,CASSSDRAQPQHF,TGCGCCAGCAGTTCGGACAGGGCCCAGCCCCAGCATTTT
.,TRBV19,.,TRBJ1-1,CASSIGPGARDLRAFF,TGTGCCAGTAGTATAGGTCCAGGGGCCCGGGACCTTCGAGCTTTCTTT
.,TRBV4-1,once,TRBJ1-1,CASSQDRTADTEAFF,TGCGCCAGCAGCCAAGATCGAACGGCGGACACTGAAGCTTTCTTT
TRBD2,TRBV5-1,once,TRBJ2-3,CASSLNSGASTDTQYF,TGCGCCAGCAGCTTGAATAGCGGGGCCAGCACAGATACGCAGTATTTT
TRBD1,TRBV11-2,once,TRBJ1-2,CASSFPGQLNYGYTF,TGTGCCAGCAGCTTTCCGGGACAGTTAAATTATGGCTACACCTTC
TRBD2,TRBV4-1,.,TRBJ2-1,CASPTLAGGPNEQFF,TGCGCCAGCCCCACACTAGCGGGGGGACCGAATGAGCAGTTCTTC
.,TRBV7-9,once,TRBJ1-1,CASSPRDTATEAFF,TGTGCCAGCAGCCCTAGGGACACCGCCACTGAAGCTTTCTTT
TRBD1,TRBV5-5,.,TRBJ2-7,CASSLDFGTGSYEQYF,TGTGCCAGCAGCTTGGATTTCGGGACAGGGTCCTACGAGCAGTACTTC
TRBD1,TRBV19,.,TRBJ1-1,CASSMAGGTEAFF,TGTGCCAGTAGTATGGCAGGGGGAACTGAAGCTTTCTTT
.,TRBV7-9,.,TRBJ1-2,CASSFSALRRTAYGYTF,TGTGCCAGCAGCTTCAGCGCGCTCCGGAGGACAGCTTATGGCTACACCTTC
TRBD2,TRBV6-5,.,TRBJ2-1,CASSLLLAGYNEQFF,TGTGCCAGCAGTCTCCTACTAGCGGGATACAATGAGCAGTTCTTC
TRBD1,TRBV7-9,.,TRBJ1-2,CASSGHRGPNYGYTF,TGTGCCAGCAGCGGACACAGGGGGCCTAACTATGGCTACACCTTC
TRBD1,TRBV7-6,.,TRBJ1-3,CASSSTPGQGGSGNTIYF,TGTGCCAGCAGCTCCACCCCTGGACAGGGGGGCTCTGGAAACACCATATATTTT
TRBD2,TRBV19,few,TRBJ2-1,CASSITSGGANEQFF,TGTGCCAGTAGTATCACTAGCGGGGGGGCGAATGAGCAGTTCTTC
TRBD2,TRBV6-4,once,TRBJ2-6,CASRSGGAGANVLTF,TGTGCCAGCAGATCGGGGGGGGCCGGGGCCAACGTCCTGACTTTC
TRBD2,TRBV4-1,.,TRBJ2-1,CASSQLSGGPKDNEQFF,TGCGCCAGCAGCCAACTGAGCGGGGGGCCGAAAGACAATGAGCAGTTCTTC
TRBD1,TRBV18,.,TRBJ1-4,CASSPSWTGSEKLFF,TGTGCCAGCTCACCCTCCTGGACAGGGAGTGAAAAACTGTTTTTT
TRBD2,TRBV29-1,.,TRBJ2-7,CSVEGGEGRGSYEQYF,TGCAGCGTTGAAGGTGGGGAGGGTAGAGGCTCCTACGAGCAGTACTTC
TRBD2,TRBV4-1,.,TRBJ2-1,CASSQEASGGGLYNEQFF,TGCGCCAGCAGCCAAGAGGCTAGCGGGGGTGGGCTCTACAATGAGCAGTTCTTC
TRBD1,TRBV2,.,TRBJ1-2,CASSVDRVGGYTF,TGTGCCAGCAGTGTAGACAGGGTTGGAGGCTACACCTTC
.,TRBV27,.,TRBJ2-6,CASSPNPSGANVLTF,TGTGCCAGCAGTCCTAATCCCTCTGGGGCCAACGTCCTGACTTTC
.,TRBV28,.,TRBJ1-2,CASSFIPGEYYGYTF,TGTGCCAGCAGTTTCATCCCAGGGGAATACTATGGCTACACCTTC
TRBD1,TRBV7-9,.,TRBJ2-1,CASSSNRGPLGDEQFF,TGTGCCAGCAGCTCGAACAGGGGGCCCCTTGGTGATGAGCAGTTCTTC
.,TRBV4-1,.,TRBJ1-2,CASSQDPVSYGYTF,TGCGCCAGCAGCCAAGACCCCGTCAGCTATGGCTACACCTTC
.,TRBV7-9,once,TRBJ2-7,CASSSSTYPYEQYF,TGTGCCAGCAGCTCATCTACTTATCCCTACGAGCAGTACTTC
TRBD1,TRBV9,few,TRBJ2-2,CASSEGQRNTGELFF,TGTGCCAGCAGCGAGGGACAGCGAAACACCGGGGAGCTGTTTTTT
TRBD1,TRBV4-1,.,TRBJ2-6,CASSQGQGSSGANVLTF,TGCGCCAGCAGCCAAGGACAGGGGAGTTCTGGGGCCAACGTCCTGACTTTC
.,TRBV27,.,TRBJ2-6,CASSLKAGINVLTF,TGTGCCAGCAGTTTAAAGGCGGGAATCAACGTCCTGACTTTC
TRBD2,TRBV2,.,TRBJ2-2,CASRGRGSTGELFF,TGTGCCAGCAGGGGGAGGGGTAGTACCGGGGAGCTGTTTTTT
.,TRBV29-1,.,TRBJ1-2,CSVENQGNYGYTF,TGCAGCGTTGAAAACCAGGGGAACTATGGCTACACCTTC
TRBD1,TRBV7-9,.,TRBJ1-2,CASSLFGPRGAYGYTF,TGTGCCAGCAGCTTATTTGGTCCCAGGGGGGCCTACGGCTACACCTTC
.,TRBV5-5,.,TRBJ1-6,CASSFQEAQRALHF,TGTGCCAGCAGCTTCCAGGAGGCCCAAAGGGCCCTCCACTTT
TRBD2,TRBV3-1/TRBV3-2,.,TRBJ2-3,CASSQAGLAGGPSTDTQYF,TGTGCCAGCAGCCAAGCGGGACTAGCGGGGGGCCCTAGCACAGATACGCAGTATTTT
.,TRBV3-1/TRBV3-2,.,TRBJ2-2,CASSRRGPQFTGELFF,TGTGCCAGCAGCCGCCGGGGTCCCCAGTTCACCGGGGAGCTGTTTTTT
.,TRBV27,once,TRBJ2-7,CASSLWQGSEQYF,TGTGCCAGCAGTTTATGGCAGGGATCCGAGCAGTACTTC
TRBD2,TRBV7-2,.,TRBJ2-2,CASSPRSLAGGPGELFF,TGTGCCAGCAGCCCGAGATCCTTAGCGGGGGGCCCCGGGGAGCTGTTTTTT
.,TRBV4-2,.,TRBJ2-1,CASSQDKTDYNEQFF,TGTGCCAGCAGCCAAGATAAAACAGATTACAATGAGCAGTTCTTC
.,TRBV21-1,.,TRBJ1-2,CVSSNWEGDRGNYGYTF,TGTGTCAGCAGCAATTGGGAAGGGGACAGGGGGAACTATGGCTACACCTTC
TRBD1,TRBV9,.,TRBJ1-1,CASSGREGAASVAFF,TGTGCCAGCAGCGGACGGGAGGGGGCGGCCTCAGTGGCTTTCTTT
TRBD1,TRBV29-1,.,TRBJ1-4,CSVEDRGIEKLFF,TGCAGCGTTGAAGACAGGGGGATAGAAAAACTGTTTTTT
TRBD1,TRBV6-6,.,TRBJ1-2,CASSGTGGYGYTF,TGTGCCAGCAGCGGGACAGGGGGTTATGGCTACACCTTC
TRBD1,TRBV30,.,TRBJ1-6,CAWSGDSSYNSPLHF,TGTGCCTGGAGTGGGGACAGCTCCTATAATTCACCCCTCCACTTT
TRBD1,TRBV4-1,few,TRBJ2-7,CASSGTGGNEQYF,TGCGCCAGCTCCGGGACAGGGGGGAACGAGCAGTACTTC
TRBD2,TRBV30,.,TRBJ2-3,CAWSGVAGSTDTQYF,TGTGCCTGGAGTGGAGTAGCGGGGTCCACAGATACGCAGTATTTT
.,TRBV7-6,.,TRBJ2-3,CASSPQMGDTQYF,TGTGCCAGCAGCCCACAGATGGGAGATACGCAGTATTTT
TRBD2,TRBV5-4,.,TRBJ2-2,CASSLLAGQNTGELFF,TGTGCCAGCAGCTTACTAGCGGGCCAGAACACCGGGGAGCTGTTTTTT
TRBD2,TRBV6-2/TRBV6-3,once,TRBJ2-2,CASSRTGGRNGELFF,TGTGCCAGCAGTCGTACGGGGGGGCGTAACGGGGAGCTGTTTTTT
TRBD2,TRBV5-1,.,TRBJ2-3,CASSRRLAGAIDTQYF,TGCGCCAGCAGCCGTCGACTAGCGGGGGCAATAGATACGCAGTATTTT
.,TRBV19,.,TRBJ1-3,CASSIWSSGNTIYF,TGTGCCAGTAGTATTTGGAGCTCTGGAAACACCATATATTTT